This T cell receptor (beta chain) is from a study of beta chain features in type 1 diabetes. Broader study findings: Shortening that was moderate but significant affected the TCRB CDR3s of Type 1 diabetes patients in all four CD4+ subsets. The study found that naive, central memory and Treg TCRB repertoires appeared more similar in patients than in healthy donors. Diminished insertions and augmented deletions at VDJ junctions characterized type 1 diabetes patients.

Averaging approximately 110 mL, one heparinised blood draw came from each individual donor. Purity exceeded 95% in all sorted populations. This CDR3 has 15 residues. The trim removed 2 bases at V and 4 bases at J, leaving 7 bases unmatched. cDNA synthesis used the whole RNA isolate, giving expressed TCRB sequences. The assay was immunoSEQ multiplex PCR, and TCRdb's table has in-frame clones only and misses some. The repertoire holds about 240,000 clones, with approximately 14% as singletons. This clone was recorded at least ten times. Its specificity is not known. The chain uses TRBV23-1 and TRBJ2-5, with 7 nucleotides matching TRBD2. TRBV23-1 is marked as an open reading frame, function uncertain. The receptor comes from a man younger than 40 with type 1 diabetes. Material for sequencing was naive CD4+ T cells from blood. The CDR3 here is CASSQPSPGGETQYF. CDR3 DNA: TGCGCCAGCAGTCAACCTTCCCCGGGGGGAGAGACCCAGTACTTC.